This T cell receptor beta chain derives from a study of blood T cell repertoires in COVID-19. Whole-study context: Both acute and convalescent COVID-19 samples were obtained from the United States, Italy and Spain.

Original analysis: The authors estimated nucleated cell counts from reference gene primer amplification. TCRdb keeps only in-frame clones here, not all; method: immunoSEQ multiplex PCR. Clonal size and the V and J genes are those of that table, whereas D and trimming came from the DNA. Here the sample spans roughly 260,000 clones, approximately 81% being singletons. The CDR3 has 14 residues. Germline V gene data show CDR1 as PRHDT and CDR2 as FYEKMQ (reference sequence). V trimming: 5 bases; J trimming: 8 bases; junction bases outside the gene matches: 7. The J gene is TRBJ1-4, the V gene TRBV13; TRBD1 matches at 8 bases. The receptor's source is a woman younger than 35 with acute or convalescent COVID-19. Sequenced: peripheral blood. For the CDR3, the DNA is TGTGCCAGCAGCCCTTGGGGACAGGCGGAAAAACTGTTTTTT. Protein: CASSPWGQAEKLFF.